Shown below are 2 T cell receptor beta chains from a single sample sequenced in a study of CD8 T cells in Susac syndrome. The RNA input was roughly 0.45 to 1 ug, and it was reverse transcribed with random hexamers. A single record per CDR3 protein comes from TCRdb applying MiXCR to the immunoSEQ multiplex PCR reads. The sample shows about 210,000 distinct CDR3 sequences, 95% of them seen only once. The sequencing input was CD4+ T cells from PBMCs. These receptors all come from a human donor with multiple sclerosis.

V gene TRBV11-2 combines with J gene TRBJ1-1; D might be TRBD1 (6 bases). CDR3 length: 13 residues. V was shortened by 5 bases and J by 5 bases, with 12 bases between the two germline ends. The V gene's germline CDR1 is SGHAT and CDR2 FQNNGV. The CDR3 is CASSTDRSTEAFF. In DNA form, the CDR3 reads TGTGCCAGCAGCACGGACAGATCGACTGAAGCTTTCTTT.

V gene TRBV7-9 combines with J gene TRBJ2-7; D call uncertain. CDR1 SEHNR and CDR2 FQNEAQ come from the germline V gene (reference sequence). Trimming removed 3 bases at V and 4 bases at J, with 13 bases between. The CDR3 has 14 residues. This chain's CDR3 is CASSFKNTLYEQYF. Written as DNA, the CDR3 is TGTGCCAGCAGCTTTAAGAACACCTTATACGAGCAGTACTTC.